This is a list of T cell receptor beta chains from one sample in a study of OX40 agonist ivuxolimab in advanced cancers. The table came from immunoSEQ multiplex PCR; TCRdb's copy has only in-frame clones and leaves some out. The sample has under 75,000 clones, approximately 91% seen once. Sample: CD4+ or CD8+ T cells sorted from blood, taken in a trial of the OX40 agonist ivuxolimab. The receptors shown here come from an adult with an advanced solid tumor such as melanoma, head and neck, liver or kidney cancer. Each CDR3 is given with its conserved first and last residue. Fields, in order: D gene, V gene, clone size, J gene, CDR3 DNA, CDR3 protein. D genes are given only for firm matches. Clone size is given for some rows only: seen once, a few or many times, or a class if the clone is expanded.

d_call: NA; v_call: TRBV7-8; clone_size: NA; j_call: TRBJ2-1; cdr3_nt: TGTGCCAGCAGCTCCAGGACAATTGAGCAGTTCTTC; cdr3_aa: CASSSRTIEQFF
d_call: TRBD1; v_call: TRBV19; clone_size: NA; j_call: TRBJ1-1; cdr3_nt: TGTGCCAGTAGTATAGGTACAGGGGGGTACACTGAAGCTTTCTTT; cdr3_aa: CASSIGTGGYTEAFF
d_call: TRBD2; v_call: TRBV28; clone_size: NA; j_call: TRBJ2-7; cdr3_nt: TGTGCCAGCAGTGATCGACTAGCGGGGTACGAGCAGTACTTC; cdr3_aa: CASSDRLAGYEQYF
d_call: NA; v_call: TRBV9; clone_size: NA; j_call: TRBJ2-3; cdr3_nt: TGTGCCAGCAGCATACAAGATACGCAGTATTTT; cdr3_aa: CASSIQDTQYF
d_call: TRBD1; v_call: TRBV7-9; clone_size: NA; j_call: TRBJ2-7; cdr3_nt: TGTGCCAGCAGCCCTGGGTACAGGGGCGATACCTACGAGCAGTACTTC; cdr3_aa: CASSPGYRGDTYEQYF
d_call: TRBD1; v_call: TRBV13; clone_size: NA; j_call: TRBJ1-1; cdr3_nt: TGTGCCAGCAGCTACACGGACAGGCTGGAAGCTTTCTTT; cdr3_aa: CASSYTDRLEAFF
d_call: TRBD1; v_call: TRBV6-4; clone_size: NA; j_call: TRBJ2-5; cdr3_nt: TGTGCCAGCACCCAGACAGGGGTCCAAGAGACCCAGTACTTC; cdr3_aa: CASTQTGVQETQYF
d_call: NA; v_call: TRBV28; clone_size: NA; j_call: TRBJ1-2; cdr3_nt: TGTGCCAGCAGTTTCAGAGGGAGGGGTGGGTATGGCTACACCTTC; cdr3_aa: CASSFRGRGGYGYTF
d_call: TRBD1; v_call: TRBV5-8; clone_size: NA; j_call: TRBJ2-7; cdr3_nt: TGTGCCAGCAGCATAGGGACAGGGGGCTTGCACTACGAGCAGTACTTC; cdr3_aa: CASSIGTGGLHYEQYF
d_call: NA; v_call: TRBV5-1; clone_size: once; j_call: TRBJ2-5; cdr3_nt: TGCGCCAGCAGCGCTTACTACCTCCAAGAGACCCAGTACTTC; cdr3_aa: CASSAYYLQETQYF
d_call: TRBD2; v_call: TRBV9; clone_size: NA; j_call: TRBJ2-7; cdr3_nt: TGTGCCAGCAGCCCTACTAGCGGGACGAGCTACGAGCAGTACTTC; cdr3_aa: CASSPTSGTSYEQYF
d_call: NA; v_call: TRBV4-1; clone_size: NA; j_call: TRBJ2-1; cdr3_nt: TGCGCCAGCAGCCAAGACTCACTAGGAAGCTCCTACAATGAGCAGTTCTTC; cdr3_aa: CASSQDSLGSSYNEQFF
d_call: NA; v_call: TRBV9; clone_size: NA; j_call: TRBJ1-2; cdr3_nt: TGTGCCAGCAGCGTTGAGGGGTCGAACTATGGCTACACCTTC; cdr3_aa: CASSVEGSNYGYTF
d_call: TRBD1; v_call: TRBV11-2; clone_size: NA; j_call: TRBJ2-3; cdr3_nt: TGTGCCAGCAGCTTAAAACGACAGGGTCAGATGGCAGATACGCAGTATTTT; cdr3_aa: CASSLKRQGQMADTQYF
d_call: TRBD1; v_call: TRBV6-6; clone_size: NA; j_call: TRBJ2-1; cdr3_nt: TGTGCCAGCATACTCACAGGGGGTTTCAATGAGCAGTTCTTC; cdr3_aa: CASILTGGFNEQFF
d_call: NA; v_call: TRBV28; clone_size: NA; j_call: TRBJ2-7; cdr3_nt: TGTGCCAGCAGCCTTTCTCCGGGGGCGGGGTACGAGCAGTACTTC; cdr3_aa: CASSLSPGAGYEQYF
d_call: NA; v_call: TRBV27; clone_size: NA; j_call: TRBJ1-1; cdr3_nt: TGTGCCAGCAGTTCGGAGGAAATCACTGAAGCTTTCTTT; cdr3_aa: CASSSEEITEAFF
d_call: TRBD1; v_call: TRBV19; clone_size: NA; j_call: TRBJ1-1; cdr3_nt: TGTGCCAGTAGTATCCGACAGGGGCAATCGCTGAACACTGAAGCTTTCTTT; cdr3_aa: CASSIRQGQSLNTEAFF
d_call: TRBD1; v_call: TRBV27; clone_size: NA; j_call: TRBJ2-2; cdr3_nt: TGTGCCAGCAGTTACACCGGGACAGTGAACACCGGGGAGCTGTTTTTT; cdr3_aa: CASSYTGTVNTGELFF
d_call: TRBD2; v_call: TRBV2; clone_size: NA; j_call: TRBJ2-2; cdr3_nt: TGTGCGTTAAAAGCGGGACTTGGCACCGGGGAGCTGTTTTTT; cdr3_aa: CALKAGLGTGELFF
d_call: NA; v_call: TRBV9; clone_size: NA; j_call: TRBJ1-1; cdr3_nt: TGTGCCAGCAGCACTCGACCTCATACGGGCACTGAAGCTTTCTTT; cdr3_aa: CASSTRPHTGTEAFF
d_call: NA; v_call: TRBV30; clone_size: once; j_call: TRBJ2-1; cdr3_nt: TGTGCCTGGAAGCCGGGAAGCTCCTACAATGAGCAGTTCTTC; cdr3_aa: CAWKPGSSYNEQFF
d_call: NA; v_call: TRBV7-9; clone_size: NA; j_call: TRBJ2-5; cdr3_nt: TGTGCCAGCTGTGAGGGGTACCAAGAGACCCAGTACTTC; cdr3_aa: CASCEGYQETQYF
d_call: TRBD1; v_call: TRBV5-1; clone_size: once; j_call: TRBJ1-1; cdr3_nt: TGCGCCAGCAGCTGGCAGTGGGACAGGGGGCTTGCGAACACTGAAGCTTTCTTT; cdr3_aa: CASSWQWDRGLANTEAFF
d_call: NA; v_call: TRBV7-6; clone_size: NA; j_call: TRBJ2-7; cdr3_nt: TGTGCCAGCAGCTTAGGGTCCGGACGACCGAACGAGCAGTACTTC; cdr3_aa: CASSLGSGRPNEQYF
d_call: NA; v_call: TRBV14; clone_size: once; j_call: TRBJ2-1; cdr3_nt: TGTGCCAGCAGCCAAGAACGGGGGAGCTTCTACAATGAGCAGTTCTTC; cdr3_aa: CASSQERGSFYNEQFF
d_call: NA; v_call: TRBV6-5; clone_size: NA; j_call: TRBJ2-5; cdr3_nt: TGTGCCAGCAGTCCCGAACTTCAAGAGACCCAGTACTTC; cdr3_aa: CASSPELQETQYF
d_call: NA; v_call: TRBV9; clone_size: NA; j_call: TRBJ1-2; cdr3_nt: TGTGCCAGCAGCCCCCTCACAGACTCGGTTGGCTACACCTTC; cdr3_aa: CASSPLTDSVGYTF
d_call: NA; v_call: TRBV11-2; clone_size: NA; j_call: TRBJ1-2; cdr3_nt: TGTGCCAGCAGCTTAGTGGCCGGCAGCTCGACCTATGGCTACACCTTC; cdr3_aa: CASSLVAGSSTYGYTF
d_call: NA; v_call: TRBV6-5; clone_size: NA; j_call: TRBJ2-5; cdr3_nt: TGTGCCAGCAGTTACTCCCAAGTAGAGACCCAGTACTTC; cdr3_aa: CASSYSQVETQYF
d_call: TRBD1; v_call: TRBV28; clone_size: NA; j_call: TRBJ1-2; cdr3_nt: TGTGCCAGCAGTTTATATGGGACAGGGGACTATGGCTACACCTTC; cdr3_aa: CASSLYGTGDYGYTF
d_call: NA; v_call: TRBV6-4; clone_size: NA; j_call: TRBJ1-5; cdr3_nt: TGTGCCAGCAGTGACTCGCGTAGGCCCAGTCAGCCCCAGCATTTT; cdr3_aa: CASSDSRRPSQPQHF
d_call: NA; v_call: TRBV11-1; clone_size: NA; j_call: TRBJ2-7; cdr3_nt: TGTGCCAGCAGCCACAAGTGGGGCCGGACAGCCTACGAGCAGTACTTC; cdr3_aa: CASSHKWGRTAYEQYF
d_call: NA; v_call: TRBV7-9; clone_size: medium-sized; j_call: TRBJ1-1; cdr3_nt: TGTGCCAGCCAAGGGGGCACTGAAGCTTTCTTT; cdr3_aa: CASQGGTEAFF
d_call: NA; v_call: TRBV14; clone_size: NA; j_call: TRBJ1-3; cdr3_nt: TGTGCCAGCAGCCATGGACAGCCCTCTGGAAACACCATATATTTT; cdr3_aa: CASSHGQPSGNTIYF
d_call: TRBD1; v_call: TRBV6-1; clone_size: NA; j_call: TRBJ2-7; cdr3_nt: TGTGCCAGCAGCCAAGGACAGGGTGTCTACGAGCAGTACTTC; cdr3_aa: CASSQGQGVYEQYF
d_call: NA; v_call: TRBV28; clone_size: NA; j_call: TRBJ2-3; cdr3_nt: TGTGCCAGCAGTCCTCGGCCGTTGGGTACGCAGTATTTT; cdr3_aa: CASSPRPLGTQYF
d_call: NA; v_call: TRBV11-2; clone_size: NA; j_call: TRBJ2-5; cdr3_nt: TGTGCCAGCAGCTTAGTTCGGGGGAAAGAGACCCAGTACTTC; cdr3_aa: CASSLVRGKETQYF
d_call: TRBD2; v_call: TRBV9; clone_size: NA; j_call: TRBJ2-1; cdr3_nt: TGTGCCAGCAGCCGCCTAGCGGGCAATGAGCAGTTCTTC; cdr3_aa: CASSRLAGNEQFF
d_call: NA; v_call: TRBV7-9; clone_size: NA; j_call: TRBJ1-1; cdr3_nt: TGTGCCAGCAGCCTACCGCCAGACACTGAAGCTTTCTTT; cdr3_aa: CASSLPPDTEAFF
d_call: NA; v_call: TRBV5-6; clone_size: NA; j_call: TRBJ1-5; cdr3_nt: TGTGCCAGCAGCTTGGGTTTGGGGGTGCCCCAGCATTTT; cdr3_aa: CASSLGLGVPQHF
d_call: TRBD2; v_call: TRBV18; clone_size: NA; j_call: TRBJ2-4; cdr3_nt: TGTGCCAGCTCACCAAGGACTAGCGGAGCCAAAAACATTCAGTACTTC; cdr3_aa: CASSPRTSGAKNIQYF
d_call: NA; v_call: TRBV13; clone_size: NA; j_call: TRBJ2-3; cdr3_nt: TGTGCCAGCAGCTTTTCGGCGGGGAGCACAGATACGCAGTATTTT; cdr3_aa: CASSFSAGSTDTQYF
d_call: TRBD1; v_call: TRBV19; clone_size: NA; j_call: TRBJ1-5; cdr3_nt: TGTGCCAGTAGTAGGGACAGGGGGCTAACTAATCAGCCCCAGCATTTT; cdr3_aa: CASSRDRGLTNQPQHF
d_call: NA; v_call: TRBV28; clone_size: NA; j_call: TRBJ2-3; cdr3_nt: TGTGCCAGCAGCTTCCAGACAGATACGCAGTATTTT; cdr3_aa: CASSFQTDTQYF
d_call: NA; v_call: TRBV6-5; clone_size: NA; j_call: TRBJ1-5; cdr3_nt: TGTGCCAGCAGTCACGAGGGGACTCAGCCCCAGCATTTT; cdr3_aa: CASSHEGTQPQHF
d_call: TRBD2; v_call: TRBV7-8; clone_size: NA; j_call: TRBJ2-7; cdr3_nt: TGTGCCAGCAGCTTATACGGGAGGGACGAGCAGTACTTC; cdr3_aa: CASSLYGRDEQYF
d_call: TRBD2; v_call: TRBV7-9; clone_size: NA; j_call: TRBJ2-7; cdr3_nt: TGTGCCAGCAGCTTGGGACTAGCGGGAGGAATGGAGCAGTACTTC; cdr3_aa: CASSLGLAGGMEQYF
d_call: NA; v_call: TRBV7-2; clone_size: NA; j_call: TRBJ2-5; cdr3_nt: TGTGCCAGCAGCTTAGGGGACTGGGGGTCCCAAGAGACCCAGTACTTC; cdr3_aa: CASSLGDWGSQETQYF
d_call: NA; v_call: TRBV5-4; clone_size: NA; j_call: TRBJ1-2; cdr3_nt: TGTGCCAGCAGCTTGGGAGGAACAGCCTATGGCTACACCTTC; cdr3_aa: CASSLGGTAYGYTF
d_call: TRBD1; v_call: TRBV7-9; clone_size: NA; j_call: TRBJ2-7; cdr3_nt: TGTGCCAGCAGCTTACTGACAGGGTACGAGCAGTACTTC; cdr3_aa: CASSLLTGYEQYF
d_call: NA; v_call: TRBV11-2; clone_size: NA; j_call: TRBJ2-7; cdr3_nt: TGTGCCAGCAGCGCCCCCGACGAGCAGTACTTC; cdr3_aa: CASSAPDEQYF
d_call: NA; v_call: TRBV10-2; clone_size: NA; j_call: TRBJ2-7; cdr3_nt: TGCGCCAGTAAGATGGGACCTAGCTCCTACGAGCAGTACTTC; cdr3_aa: CASKMGPSSYEQYF
d_call: NA; v_call: TRBV7-9; clone_size: NA; j_call: TRBJ2-1; cdr3_nt: TGTGCCAGCAGCTCTAAGGTAAATGAGCAGTTCTTC; cdr3_aa: CASSSKVNEQFF
d_call: NA; v_call: TRBV28; clone_size: NA; j_call: TRBJ2-7; cdr3_nt: TGTGCCAGCAGTACCCGTCACGGACGGCTCTACGAGCAGTACTTC; cdr3_aa: CASSTRHGRLYEQYF
d_call: TRBD2; v_call: TRBV27; clone_size: NA; j_call: TRBJ2-7; cdr3_nt: TGTGCCAGCAGTCGAACTAGCGGGAGTTCCACCTACGAGCAGTACTTC; cdr3_aa: CASSRTSGSSTYEQYF
d_call: TRBD1; v_call: TRBV28; clone_size: NA; j_call: TRBJ2-2; cdr3_nt: TGTGCCAGCAGTCCATCATACATTGGGACAGCGAACACCGGGGAGCTGTTTTTT; cdr3_aa: CASSPSYIGTANTGELFF
d_call: NA; v_call: TRBV4-3; clone_size: few; j_call: TRBJ2-3; cdr3_nt: TGCGCCAGCAGCCAAGATGATGCGGGAGATACGCAGTATTTT; cdr3_aa: CASSQDDAGDTQYF
d_call: NA; v_call: TRBV12-2; clone_size: NA; j_call: TRBJ2-7; cdr3_nt: TGTGCAAGTCGCTCCGACCCTAGCGGGTCCTCCTACGAGCAGTACTTC; cdr3_aa: CASRSDPSGSSYEQYF
d_call: NA; v_call: TRBV11-2; clone_size: few; j_call: TRBJ2-7; cdr3_nt: TGTGCCAGCAGCGTGGAAGACCCCTACGAGCAGTACTTC; cdr3_aa: CASSVEDPYEQYF